One sample yielded the 17 T cell receptor beta chains listed below, sequenced in a study of CD8 T cells in ankylosing spondylitis. TCRdb passed the 5' RACE reads through MiXCR, listing each CDR3 protein once. Of around 150,000 distinct CDR3 sequences listed, about 7% are singletons. Sequencing was carried out using blood, either unsorted or a sorted T cell fraction (not recorded which). These receptors were collected from a female donor with ankylosing spondylitis or in good health (not recorded which).

At least ten counts were recorded for this clonotype. J is TRBJ2-3 and V is TRBV3-1; 12 nucleotides align to TRBD2. The ends lost 4 bases at V and 2 bases at J; junction bases unmatched: 4. The CDR3 spans 16 residues. The germline V gene encodes CDR1 LGHDT and CDR2 YNNKEL (reference sequence). The CDR3 protein is CASSPGLAGNTDTQYF. CDR3 nucleotides: TGTGCCAGCAGCCCAGGACTAGCGGGGAACACAGATACGCAGTATTTT.

This clonotype was counted ten times or more. V and J are TRBV20-1 and TRBJ1-1; D gene uncertain. The V end lost 5 bases, the J end lost 1 base, and 14 bases lay between the germline ends. The CDR3 consists of 14 residues. CDR1 DFQATT and CDR2 SNEGSKA come from the germline V gene (reference sequence). CDR3 sequence: CSALLAGGNTEAFF. CDR3 nucleotide sequence: TGCAGTGCTCTCTTGGCAGGAGGGAACACTGAAGCTTTCTTT.

The chain employs TRBV3-1 and TRBJ2-3; 10 positions match TRBD1. The germline gives CDR1 LGHDT, CDR2 YNNKEL (reference sequence). J gave up 3 bases and V 10 bases, and 10 bases lay outside the gene matches. The CDR3 runs 15 residues. The CDR3 DNA reads as TGTGCCACCTGCAAGCAGGACAGGGGGACAGATACGCAGTATTTT. It codes for CATCKQDRGTDTQYF.

The table lists this clonotype with many counts. This chain joins TRBV3-1 and TRBJ2-7; D possibly corresponds to TRBD2 (6 bases). The germline CDR1 and CDR2 sequences are LGHDT and YNNKEL (reference sequence). The CDR3 spans 15 residues. Trimming shortened V by 1 base and J by 3 bases, and 13 bases separated the two germline ends. CDR3 region: CASSQGHGGDYEQYF. The CDR3 bases are TGTGCCAGCAGCCAAGGACACGGCGGGGACTACGAGCAGTACTTC.

This clonotype was found many times. This rearrangement joins TRBV5-6 to TRBJ2-2; perhaps TRBD2 as D (5 bases). The CDR3 sequence is 16 residues long. Germline V gene sequence: CDR1 SGHDT, CDR2 YYEEEE. With 1 base removed from V and 3 bases from J, the gap between germline ends came to 13 bases. CDR3 in amino acids: CASSLNLARDTGELFF. The CDR3 bases are TGTGCCAGCAGCTTGAATTTAGCGCGTGACACCGGGGAGCTGTTTTTT.

There are many counts of this clonotype. V usage is TRBV6-2 or TRBV6-3 and J usage is TRBJ2-5; no clear D. CDR1 is MNHEY, CDR2 SVGEGT, per germline. CDR3 size: 13 residues. The germline V and J ends were trimmed by 5 bases and 5 bases, with 12 bases remaining between them. The CDR3 DNA sequence: TGTGCCAGCAGTCCCGGGCCCAAGGAGACCCAGTACTTC. This codes for CASSPGPKETQYF.

This clonotype has ten or more counts. The CDR3 spells CASSGPSGRYEQYF. In nucleotides, the CDR3 is TGTGCCAGCAGCGGCCCTTCCGGGCGCTACGAGCAGTACTTC. The genes are TRBV5-6 and TRBJ2-7; D is unclear. Germline values: CDR1 SGHDT, CDR2 YYEEEE. Trimming took 4 bases from V and 3 from J, leaving 14 bases between them. This CDR3 contains 14 residues.

As regards this clonotype: This could be a read error, since a much larger clone is one nucleotide away. The V gene is TRBV12-3 or TRBV12-4, the J gene TRBJ2-3; the match to TRBD2 covers 8 bases. This CDR3 has 15 residues. V lost 6 bases and J lost 2; bases outside the gene matches: 7. The CDR3 sequence: CASSQSGGITDTQYF. The CDR3 nucleotides read TGTGCCAGCAGCCAATCGGGGGGGATCACAGATACGCAGTATTTT.

This clonotype was picked up many times. J is TRBJ2-3 and V is TRBV9; TRBD2 aligns across 8 bases. The CDR3 is made up of 16 amino acids. CDR1 is SGDLS and CDR2 is YYNGEE in the germline V gene. The J segment lost 4 bases and the V segment lost 0 bases, leaving 7 bases of the junction unmatched. CDR3 DNA sequence: TGTGCCAGCAGCGTAGGAGGCGGGGGGCGAGCAGATACGCAGTATTTT. Its translation: CASSVGGGGRADTQYF.

This clonotype was found many times. The chain employs TRBV4-1 and TRBJ1-2; D uncertain. CDR1 and CDR2 from the germline V gene are MGHRA and YSYEKL. The CDR3 spans 14 residues. V was pared by 3 bases and J by 4 bases, with 12 bases between. The CDR3 is CASSQVGGRYGYTF. CDR3 DNA: TGCGCCAGCAGCCAGGTCGGCGGCCGCTATGGCTACACCTTC.

Remarks on this clonotype: This sequence may be a read error, since a much larger clone differs from it by one base. V and J are TRBV12-3 or TRBV12-4 and TRBJ2-1, with TRBD1 identical over 7 bases. Trimming removed 4 bases from V and 4 bases from J; junction bases left unmatched: 1. The CDR3 consists of 13 residues. CDR3 region: CASSWDRYNEQFF. In DNA, the CDR3 is TGTGCCAGCAGTTGGGACAGATACAATGAGCAGTTCTTC.

Ten or more counts support this clonotype. The rearrangement links TRBV20-1 to TRBJ2-3; D unclear. Trimming stripped 8 bases from V and 2 bases from J, with 14 bases between. Looked up from germline, CDR1 is DFQATT and CDR2 is SNEGSKA (reference sequence). The CDR3 has 13 residues. This chain's CDR3 is CSSNFQATDTQYF. As DNA, the CDR3 is TGCAGTAGCAACTTTCAGGCCACAGATACGCAGTATTTT.

This clonotype was found many times. The rearrangement joins TRBV30 to TRBJ2-7; D remains ambiguous. With 7 bases removed from V and 2 bases from J, the gap between germline ends came to 12 bases. The CDR3 is made up of 12 amino acids. The germline CDR1 and CDR2 sequences are GTSNPN and SVGIG (reference sequence). CDR3 region: CASGDGPYEQYF. The CDR3 nucleotides are TGTGCCTCTGGGGATGGGCCCTACGAGCAGTACTTC.

This clonotype was found many times. J is TRBJ2-7 and V is TRBV28; 10 nucleotides match TRBD1. V was pared by 8 bases and J by 5 bases, with 6 bases of the junction left unmatched. The CDR3 spans 13 residues. Germline V gives CDR1 MDHEN, CDR2 SYDVKM. CDR3 nucleotides: TGTGCCAGCCGGGGACAGGGGTCCCACGAGCAGTACTTC. Translated: CASRGQGSHEQYF.

The table lists this clonotype with many counts. CDR3 protein: CASSSFPGTEAFF. The CDR3 region has the DNA TGTGCCAGCAGTTCTTTCCCAGGCACTGAAGCTTTCTTT. V gene TRBV6-6 combines with J gene TRBJ1-1; no clear D gene. The length of the CDR3 is 13 residues. From germline, CDR1 is MNHNY and CDR2 SVGAGI (reference sequence). V shed 4 bases and J shed 4 bases, with 10 bases lying between them.

This clonotype was found many times. V gene TRBV5-1 combines with J gene TRBJ2-2, with a weak D call TRBD1 (6 bases). V gave up 1 base and J gave up 4 bases, with 11 bases separating them. The CDR3 sequence is 15 residues long. CDR1 is SGHRS, CDR2 YFSETQ, per germline. CDR3 coding DNA: TGCGCCAGCAGCTTGCAGGGGCGCAGCACCGGGGAGCTGTTTTTT. Protein product: CASSLQGRSTGELFF.

The sample holds many counts of this clonotype. V usage is TRBV30 and J usage is TRBJ2-1, with 8 positions matching TRBD2. Trimming cost V 1 base and J 3 bases; bases outside gene matches: 5. Germline CDR1 and CDR2: GTSNPN and SVGIG (reference sequence). This CDR3 is 15 amino acids long. CDR3 in amino acids: CAWSEGGGNYNEQFF. DNA for the CDR3: TGTGCCTGGAGTGAGGGCGGGGGGAACTACAATGAGCAGTTCTTC. The complete variable domain, with remaining parts taken from reference TRBV30 and TRBJ2-1, reads SQTIHQWPATLVQPVGSPLSLECTVEGTSNPNLYWYRQAAGRGLQLLFYSVGIGQISSEVPQNLSASRPQDRQFILSSKKLLLSDSGFYLCAWSEGGGNYNEQFFGPGTRLTVL.